This T cell receptor (beta chain) stems from a study of beta chain features in type 1 diabetes (dated by TCRdb to about 2018). In terms of the full investigation: Patients and healthy donors did not differ in mean age, gender distribution, total cell number or subset yield. A total of 85 million to 140 million sorted cells were examined across all samples, and a strong correlation was observed between cell number per subset and RNA yield. The study compared TCRB repertoires of sorted circulating CD4+ T cell subsets between recently diagnosed type 1 diabetes patients and matched healthy donors. Whereas all 28 donors provided naive and central memory subsets, regulatory and stem cell-like memory subsets were isolated from just 8 patients and about 8 healthy donors. The full study reports these points: Sequencing cDNA rather than genomic DNA could over-represent highly expressing activated cells, although activation and CD3 levels did not differ between groups. The naive, central memory and regulatory TCRB repertoires appeared to resemble one another more closely among patients than among healthy donors. Patients with type 1 diabetes made fewer insertions and deleted more nucleotides at VDJ recombination sites, implying thymic rearrangement abnormalities. Shorter templates might be favored by PCR, yet because patient and control samples were amplified and corrected together, any such skew would affect both groups equally. In all four CD4+ subsets, TCRB CDR3 length was moderately but significantly shorter in type 1 diabetes patients. HLA sub-analyses involved small numbers of individuals, so any influence of HLA type on TCRB rearrangement remained unresolved.

This clone was detected many times. There is no known antigen for this receptor. No qualities accompany the bases; no much larger clone lies one base away. The sample carries other DNA sequences with the same CDR3. A single peripheral blood draw of 95 to 150 mL on average was collected from each donor into heparinised tubes. A BD FACSAria II and a panel including CD45RO, CCR7, CD25, CD127, CD95 and CD27 were used to sort naive, central memory, regulatory and stem cell-like memory CD4+ T cells. All sorted populations exceeded 95% purity. PBMCs were separated immediately by Lymphoprep density gradient centrifugation and were stained directly, without being cultured. So that batch effects would be minimized, each experiment stained and sorted samples in pairs, pairing one healthy donor with one patient. The entire amount of isolated RNA was reverse transcribed using the High Capacity cDNA Reverse Transcription Kit, so the sequenced TCRB transcripts were expressed ones. Deep immunoSEQ sequencing was performed on naive, central memory and regulatory T cell samples, with an average of roughly 3.5 million total reads per sample. Sorted cells were lysed in RLT buffer and RNA was extracted with DNase-treated RNeasy Micro or Mini kits, depending on cell number. Each cell subset was processed separately to prevent cross-contamination, with patient and healthy donor samples processed together. TCRB sequences were amplified from cDNA with the immunoSEQ multiplex PCR, producing 87-bp fragments spanning the CDR3 region. Amplicons were sequenced on the Illumina HiSeq platform. Per the original workflow: Synthetic template baselines were used to correct PCR bias computationally, reads within Hamming distance 2 were collapsed together, and singletons that could not be merged were discarded. Reads were aligned against IMGT to assign V, D and J genes, CDR3 length and insertions or deletions at six rearrangement sites. Clonotype counts were normalized to sorted cell number within each subset before computing true diversity and Gini coefficients with the tcR R package. Repertoire sharing was quantified using the overlap coefficient calculated on TCRB nucleotide sequences. In its TCRdb copy, this immuneACCESS table keeps in-frame sequences only and misses some clones. Where compared with another copy, unresolved V genes explain less than half of these, and the others have no known cause. Clone size and the V and J calls come from that table; the DNA yielded D and trimming. The sample includes about 130,000 clones, with just over 9% observed a single time. Of the sample, 0.6% to 0.85% falls within the top ten clones.

V and J lose 6 bases and 0 bases, and a span of 6 bases separates them. The germline V gene specifies ENHRY as CDR1 and SYGVKD as CDR2. CDR3 length: 13 amino acids, cysteine to phenylalanine. The retained sequence is limited to the CDR3, 39 bases, with the frame set at the first base. The receptor's source is a young man in good health. This receptor chain uses TRBV10-3 and TRBJ1-5; tentative D gene TRBD1, with 6 bases matching. The sample consisted of central memory CD4+ T cells from blood. The nucleotide sequence is given as TGTGCCATCAGGGACAGTAGCAATCAGCCCCAGCATTTT. Translation gives CAIRDSSNQPQHF.